This TCR beta chain was recorded in a study of blood T cell repertoires in COVID-19. As for the study in general: Italy, Spain and the United States were the sources of the convalescent and acute COVID-19 samples. The analysed material was cDNA or gDNA that came from T cells, B-cell-depleted T cells, or PBMCs.

The V gene end was trimmed by 4 bases and the J gene end by 5 bases; junction bases not matched to a gene: 12. Germline-derived CDR1 and CDR2 are SGHRS and YFSETQ. This CDR3 is built from 16 residues. In the authors' methods: Amplification with reference gene primers provided the estimates of nucleated cell counts. The repertoire was sequenced with immunoSEQ multiplex PCR; TCRdb's copy has only in-frame clones and lacks some. V, J and clone size are taken as reported in that table, and D and trimming were inferred from the DNA itself. Of roughly 160,000 clones detected, around 72% appear once; the ten largest clones hold 2.5% to 3.5%.

The V gene is TRBV5-1, the J gene TRBJ2-1; 7 bases match TRBD2. Sequences were obtained from peripheral blood. The source is a woman older than 75 with acute or convalescent COVID-19. CDR3 sequence (DNA): TGCGCCAGCAGCGAGCTAGCGGCGAGTGGGAACAATGAGCAGTTCTTC. Protein: CASSELAASGNNEQFF. Full variable domain (missing parts from reference TRBV5-1 and TRBJ2-1): KAGVTQTPRYLIKTRGQQVTLSCSPISGHRSVSWYQQTPGQGLQFLFEYFSETQRNKGNFPGRFSGRQFSNSRSEMNVSTLELGDSALYLCASSELAASGNNEQFFGPGTRLTVL.